The T cell receptor (beta chain) described here comes from a study of cytomegalovirus exposure and HLA in healthy donors. The CDR3 runs to 13 residues. V was cut by 8 bases and J by 2 bases, with 12 bases left in between. The germline V gene has CDR1 MNHNS and CDR2 SASEGT. Regarding the study as a whole: Differences between HLA loci emerged in a later analysis of TCR association rates, with DRB1 most and HLA-C fewest. Testing in vitro showed a few CMV-associated chains specific for CMV antigens.

On this clone itself: Its specificity is not known.

With 60 Vbeta and 13 Jbeta primers, the PCR was carried out. Clones were read by immunoSEQ multiplex PCR, and TCRdb kept only the in-frame ones, dropping some. Of around 80,000 clones listed, 75% to 80% are singletons. The source of this sequence is a female donor in good health and CMV-seronegative. The rearrangement joins TRBV6-1 to TRBJ1-1, with D possibly TRBD1 on 6 matching bases. Input material: PBMCs. The CDR3 sequence: CASRWTDNTEAFF. DNA of the CDR3: TGTGCCAGCCGATGGACAGATAACACTGAAGCTTTCTTT.